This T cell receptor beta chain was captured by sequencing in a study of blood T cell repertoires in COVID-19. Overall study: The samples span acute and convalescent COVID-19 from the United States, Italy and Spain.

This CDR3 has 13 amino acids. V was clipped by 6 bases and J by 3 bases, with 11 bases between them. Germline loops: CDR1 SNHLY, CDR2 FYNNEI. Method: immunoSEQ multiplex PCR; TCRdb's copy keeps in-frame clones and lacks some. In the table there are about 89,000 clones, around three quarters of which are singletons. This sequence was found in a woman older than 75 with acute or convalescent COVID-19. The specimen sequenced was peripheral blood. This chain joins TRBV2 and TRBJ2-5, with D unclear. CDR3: CASSWRPKETQYF. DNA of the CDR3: TGTGCCAGCAGCTGGCGGCCTAAAGAGACCCAGTACTTC. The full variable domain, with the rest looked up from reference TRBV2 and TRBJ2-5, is EPEVTQTPSHQVTQMGQEVILRCVPISNHLYFYWYRQILGQKVEFLVSFYNNEISEKSEIFDDQFSVERPDGSNFTLKIRSTKLEDSAMYFCASSWRPKETQYFGPGTRLLVL.